Following are 19 T cell receptor beta chains from one sample sequenced in a study of beta chain features in type 1 diabetes. Every isolated RNA sample was fully reverse transcribed, so sequencing captured expressed TCRB transcripts. Produced via immunoSEQ multiplex PCR; TCRdb's table is partial and in-frame only. The sample yields hundreds of thousands of clones, 13% seen once. General study points: People with Type 1 diabetes carried modestly yet significantly shorter TCRB CDR3s in all four CD4+ subsets.

These receptors' targets are unknown. The sequenced sample consisted of naive CD4+ T cells from blood. These receptors all come from a man younger than 35 with type 1 diabetes.

The chain links TRBV2 to TRBJ2-5; 10 bases map to TRBD2. The CDR3 spans 15 residues. Trimming took 4 bases from V and 4 from J; bases not matched to a gene: 6. CDR1 and CDR2 from the germline V gene are SNHLY and FYNNEI. The CDR3, as DNA: TGTGCCAGCAGTGGGAGCGGGGGGGCCAGAGAGACCCAGTACTTC. Its protein is CASSGSGGARETQYF.

This clone was observed a few times. The rearrangement uses TRBV19 and TRBJ1-2; TRBD1 might be the D (5 bases). V was cut by 8 bases and J by 1 base, with 14 bases left in between. The CDR3 covers 14 residues. Germline CDR1 reads LNHDA; CDR2 reads SQIVND (reference sequence). The CDR3 loop is CASRQTANNYGYTF. CDR3 bases: TGTGCCAGTCGCCAGACAGCGAATAACTATGGCTACACCTTC.

This clone was recorded a few times. This rearrangement joins TRBV28 to TRBJ2-7, with 8 positions matching TRBD2. V lost 11 bases, J lost 5 bases, and 8 bases stayed unmatched. Germline values: CDR1 MDHEN, CDR2 SYDVKM. The CDR3 extends over 12 amino acids. The CDR3 is CAGGGTLHEQYF. The CDR3 DNA reads as TGTGCCGGCGGGGGGACCCTCCACGAGCAGTACTTC.

V is TRBV30 and J is TRBJ2-3; D remains unclear. The germline gives CDR1 GTSNPN, CDR2 SVGIG (reference sequence). Trimming left V 0 bases short and J 2 bases short, with 15 bases between. This CDR3 has 16 amino acids. The CDR3, as DNA: TGTGCCTGGAGTGTAGGTTCCACTGGGTACACAGATACGCAGTATTTT. Protein: CAWSVGSTGYTDTQYF. The whole variable domain, filled in from reference TRBV30 and TRBJ2-3, reads SQTIHQWPATLVQPVGSPLSLECTVEGTSNPNLYWYRQAAGRGLQLLFYSVGIGQISSEVPQNLSASRPQDRQFILSSKKLLLSDSGFYLCAWSVGSTGYTDTQYFGPGTRLTVL.

V is TRBV10-3 and J is TRBJ1-2, with TRBD1 identical over 10 bases. This CDR3 comprises 15 residues. The V and J ends lost 5 bases and 0 bases, in that order; junction bases with no gene match: 3. Germline lookup yields CDR1 ENHRY and CDR2 SYGVKD. The CDR3 bases are TGTGCCATCAGTATGGGACAGGGGACTAACTATGGCTACACCTTC. Its protein product is CAISMGQGTNYGYTF.

This clone has a handful of counts. This rearrangement joins TRBV28 to TRBJ1-5; D is undetermined. V shed 5 bases and J shed 7 bases, with 6 bases lying between them. CDR1 is MDHEN, CDR2 SYDVKM, per germline. This CDR3 region has 11 residues. In nucleotides, the CDR3 is TGTGCCAGCAGTCACTTCCAGCCCCAGCATTTT. This sequence encodes CASSHFQPQHF.

The sample holds a few counts of this clone. This rearrangement joins TRBV2 to TRBJ2-2; D unclear. V lost 6 bases and J 8 bases, leaving 7 bases between the germline ends. The CDR3 loop spans 11 amino acids. Germline assignment: CDR1 SNHLY and CDR2 FYNNEI. The CDR3 DNA follows: TGTGCCAGCAGCTCAATTGGGGAGCTGTTTTTT. Its translation: CASSSIGELFF.

The chain uses TRBV10-3 and TRBJ2-1; D possibly corresponds to TRBD1 (6 bases). The CDR3 is 17 residues long. V lost 0 bases and J 2 bases, leaving 14 bases between the germline ends. Germline loops: CDR1 ENHRY, CDR2 SYGVKD. CDR3: CAISESISDSPYNEQFF. DNA of the CDR3: TGTGCCATCAGTGAGTCGATCTCGGACAGCCCCTACAATGAGCAGTTCTTC.

The CDR3 protein is CASSVVEGAGETQYF. Here the CDR3 DNA reads TGTGCCAGCAGCGTCGTAGAGGGGGCGGGAGAGACCCAGTACTTC. J is TRBJ2-5 and V is TRBV14; 7 bases are a match to TRBD1. In germline, CDR1 is SGHDN, CDR2 FVKESK. V shed 5 bases and J 4 bases; nucleotides not matched to a gene: 10. This CDR3 region has 15 residues.

The CDR3 loop is CAWSEGFTNEKLFF. CDR3 coding DNA: TGTGCCTGGAGTGAGGGGTTTACTAATGAAAAACTGTTTTTT. The rearrangement joins TRBV30 to TRBJ1-4; tentative D call: TRBD1 (5 bases). Germline-derived CDR1 and CDR2 are GTSNPN and SVGIG (reference sequence). CDR3 length equals 14 residues. The V end lost 1 base, the J end lost 2 bases, and 8 bases lay between the germline ends.

This clone was counted only a few times. This chain joins TRBV4-2 and TRBJ2-3; 13 bases map to TRBD2. Per the germline V gene, CDR1 is LGHNA and CDR2 is YNFKEQ. The V segment lost 4 bases and the J segment 2 bases; nucleotides outside the gene matches: 3. This CDR3 region has 16 residues. In DNA, the CDR3 is TGTGCCAGCAGCCCGACTAGCGGGGGGATCACAGATACGCAGTATTTT. Its protein product is CASSPTSGGITDTQYF.

V usage is TRBV6-5 and J usage is TRBJ2-7; TRBD1 matches at 10 bases. The CDR3 is 14 residues long. In germline, CDR1 is MNHEY, CDR2 SVGAGI. V gave up 6 bases and J gave up 0 bases; unmatched junction bases: 2. The CDR3 here is CASRGQGSSYEQYF. The CDR3 nucleotides read TGTGCCAGCAGGGGACAGGGGAGCTCCTACGAGCAGTACTTC.

In this sample, this clone turned up a few times. The chain couples TRBV6-6 to TRBJ1-1; TRBD1 aligns across 11 bases. Germline trimming cut 2 bases from V and 5 bases from J; bases unmatched to any gene: 1. Germline CDR1 MNHNY, CDR2 SVGAGI (reference sequence). There are 14 residues in the CDR3. CDR3 DNA: TGTGCCAGCAGTTACGGACAGGGGGCAACTGAAGCTTTCTTT. This encodes CASSYGQGATEAFF.

This clone was detected a few times. The chain joins TRBV21-1 to TRBJ2-4; the table names TRBD1, a call not compared with the DNA. TRBV21-1 is an annotated pseudogene. There are 16 residues in the CDR3. The CDR3 nucleotides are TGTGCCAGCAGTCAGACAGGGGGCGAAGCCAAAAACATTCAGTACTTC. Translating gives CASSQTGGEAKNIQYF.

V and J are TRBV29-1 and TRBJ1-1; D is unresolved. The V end was cut by 3 bases, the J end by 5 bases, with 19 bases between. This CDR3 spans 15 amino acids. Germline V CDR1 and CDR2: SQVTM, ANQGSEA. This chain's CDR3 is CSVENRLSLGTEAFF. The CDR3 nucleotides are TGCAGCGTTGAGAATCGCTTGAGTTTAGGGACTGAAGCTTTCTTT.

This clone was observed a handful of times. The J gene is TRBJ2-3, the V gene TRBV5-1, with D possibly matching TRBD2 (5 bases). From germline, CDR1 is SGHRS and CDR2 YFSETQ. This CDR3 has 16 amino acids. With 4 bases removed from V and 1 base from J, the gap between germline ends came to 16 bases. This chain's CDR3 is CASSLAPGLRTDTQYF. As DNA, the CDR3 is TGCGCCAGCAGCCTCGCCCCAGGACTTCGCACAGATACGCAGTATTTT.

This clone has only a few counts. V gene TRBV7-8 combines with J gene TRBJ1-5; D gene unclear. Germline values: CDR1 SGHVS, CDR2 FQNEAQ. This CDR3 comprises 15 residues. The ends were cut back, 1 base at V and 1 base at J, with 8 bases in the middle. The CDR3 loop is CASSLGPRSNQPQHF. The CDR3 nucleotides read TGTGCCAGCAGCTTAGGCCCCAGGAGCAATCAGCCCCAGCATTTT.

This chain links TRBV11-1 with TRBJ2-3; the D gene is possibly TRBD2 (7 bases). V lost 5 bases to trimming and J lost 3 bases, with 21 bases between them. Germline values: CDR1 SGHAT, CDR2 FQDESV (reference sequence). The CDR3 spans 17 residues. DNA for the CDR3: TGTGCCAGCAGCCTTACGGCCCGGGGGGCCGGGACAGATACGCAGTATTTT. This gives the protein CASSLTARGAGTDTQYF. Variable domain in full (rest from reference TRBV11-1 and TRBJ2-3): EAEVAQSPRYKITEKSQAVAFWCDPISGHATLYWYRQILGQGPELLVQFQDESVVDDSQLPKDRFSAERLKGVDSTLKIQPAELGDSAMYLCASSLTARGAGTDTQYFGPGTRLTVL.

This clone was observed a few times. The V and J genes are TRBV5-6 and TRBJ1-5; D is possibly TRBD1 (6 bases). Trimming shortened V by 3 bases and J by 3 bases, and 19 bases separated the two germline ends. This CDR3 comprises 17 residues. Germline V CDR1 and CDR2: SGHDT, YYEEEE. CDR3 sequence reads: CASSSTGRAVVNQPQHF. DNA for the CDR3: TGTGCCAGCAGCTCTACAGGGAGGGCTGTTGTCAATCAGCCCCAGCATTTT.